The text below deals with one TCR beta chain. The data were obtained in a study of T cells in Graves' hyperthyroidism and ophthalmopathy. The V gene's germline CDR1 is DFQATT and CDR2 SNEGSKA (reference sequence). The CDR3 consists of 14 residues. J was trimmed by 5 bases and V by 7 bases; bases with no gene match: 11. Hyperthyroidism patients were newly diagnosed, had disease duration under 2 months, and were aged 18 to 65 years. The diagnostic basis comprised clinical symptoms, serum thyroxine and TRAb, thyroid ultrasound and orbital computed tomography. TCR beta CDR3 sequences were amplified from RNA transcripts. In the first-round RT-PCR of the TCR CDR3, the HTBI primer set was used. MiXCR was run by TCRdb on the multiplex PCR reads, yielding one entry per CDR3 protein. The sample has about 540,000 distinct CDR3 sequences, roughly 46% seen once.

This chain uses TRBV20-1 with TRBJ2-5, with 9 bases matching TRBD1. The sequenced sample was peripheral blood or thyroid tissue (not recorded which). The sequence was obtained from a young woman with Graves' hyperthyroidism. The CDR3 coding sequence is TGCAGTGTCGGAAGGACAGGGGCAAGCGAGACCCAGTACTTC. Translation gives CSVGRTGASETQYF.